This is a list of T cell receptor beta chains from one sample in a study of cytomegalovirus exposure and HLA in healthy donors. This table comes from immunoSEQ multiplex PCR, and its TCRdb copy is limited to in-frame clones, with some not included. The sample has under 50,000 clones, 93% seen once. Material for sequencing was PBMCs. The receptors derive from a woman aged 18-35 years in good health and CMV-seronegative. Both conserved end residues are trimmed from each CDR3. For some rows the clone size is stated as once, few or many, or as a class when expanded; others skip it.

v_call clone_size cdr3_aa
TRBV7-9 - ASSLCRGACTEAF
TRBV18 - ASSGDRGNQPQH
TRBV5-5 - ASSLAHRMNTEAF
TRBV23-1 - ASISQTGDASGANVLT
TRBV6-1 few ASSGEQEPSYEQY
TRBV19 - ASSIGQMVTEAF
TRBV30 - AWGFKQGESGNTIY
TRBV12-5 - ASGLVGLGTGNYGYT
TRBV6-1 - ASSEALWAANTGELF
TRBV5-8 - ASTKTWGRGNTEAF
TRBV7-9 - ASSPTVNTGELF
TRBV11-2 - ASSFSSNTEAF
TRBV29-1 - SVGGREGGEGDEQF
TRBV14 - ASSRRTSGRYNEQF
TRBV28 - ASSTNTRDRGTREQY
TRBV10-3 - AISLTGGANSPLH
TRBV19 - ASSTRQGSSYNSPLH
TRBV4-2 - ASSQDGGGGGTDTQY
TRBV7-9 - ASSPRTDTEAF
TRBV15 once ATGTQDRLNYGYT
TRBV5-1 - ASSLVAQGILYNSPLH
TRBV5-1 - ASSLVRTGITEAF
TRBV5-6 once ASSLSRGGTQY
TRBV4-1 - ASSQDRGTSGMGDEQY
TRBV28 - ASSLQVSYEQY
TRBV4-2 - ASSQARLAGQSDEQF
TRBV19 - ASSLTMDSYT
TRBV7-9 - ASSSSTVRTYNEQF
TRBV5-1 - ASSRAGTDRNYGYT
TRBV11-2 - ASSPRAGPPGELF
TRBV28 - ASSPLGGRGQPQH
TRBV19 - ASSMGRGPYGYT
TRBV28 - ASSLGEVRDTQY
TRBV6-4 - ASSPLAGGKDEQF
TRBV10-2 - ASRPAGGDNLGQPQH
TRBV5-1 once ASSLEGGPPYEQY
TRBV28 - ASREASAYEQY
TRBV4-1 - ASSHWSTPDNEQF
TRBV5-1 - ASSLEGVDTGELF
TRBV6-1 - ASSESGGGSAEAF
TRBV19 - ASSPSGSTGNTIY
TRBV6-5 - ASSYFGEVSGNTIY
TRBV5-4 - ASSLSGGEAYNEQF
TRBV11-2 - ASSLARGISGNTIY
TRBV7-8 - ASSLQGAVNYEQY
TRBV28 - ASSSPTFALAYGYT
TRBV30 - AWSTGTSRNHGELF
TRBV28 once ASSGTGELF
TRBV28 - ASSLGGTDLYEQY
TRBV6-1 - ASSEQQGLISYEQY
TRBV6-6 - ASSYPTGAGNTEAF
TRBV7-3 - ASSLGPQDTQY
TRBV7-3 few ASSNGQGLQY
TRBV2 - ASRYPGQGLNYGYT
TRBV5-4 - ASRRRGKNTGELF
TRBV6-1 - AIGSGGVSDTQY
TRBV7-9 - ASSLDRVEKLF